This note documents a single T cell receptor beta chain sequence. Its antigen is not identified. The data are from a study of CD4 T cells in relation to SARS-CoV-2 and coronaviruses. General study findings and limits: Crossreactivity was assessed only for spike protein, not other viral proteins.

The protocol was immunoSEQ multiplex PCR, while the TCRdb copy is restricted to in-frame clones and leaves out a portion. The sample has about 59,000 clones, approximately 90% seen once. The unexposed donors gave CD4+ T cells in about 2011-2018, prior to COVID-19. Trimming removed 7 bases at V and 0 bases at J, with 15 bases between. Germline V lookup: CDR1 MDHEN, CDR2 SYDVKM. The CDR3 has 15 amino acids. Material for sequencing was memory CD4+ T cells from PBMCs. The V gene is TRBV28, the J gene TRBJ1-2, with D perhaps matching TRBD1 (5 bases). The TCR comes from a human donor in good health. The CDR3 coding sequence is TGTGCCAGCATTGGGGCAGCCCGTACTAACTATGGCTACACCTTC. Translation: CASIGAARTNYGYTF.